This T cell receptor beta chain was found in a study of T cell responses to AZD1222 COVID-19 vaccine. Between the trimmed V and J ends, which lost 1 base and 7 bases, there was a span of 11 bases. The CDR3 has 14 residues. Germline V gene data show CDR1 as SEHNR and CDR2 as FQNEAQ (reference sequence). Using immunoSEQ multiplex PCR, the repertoire was profiled, and TCRdb retains in-frame clones only, with some absent. The table shows more than 35,000 clones, with roughly 78% occurring only once. The V gene is TRBV7-9, the J gene TRBJ1-5; TRBD1 is a possible D gene (5 bases). The sample consisted of peripheral blood, taken 28 days after the second dose of the MenACWY control vaccine. This clonotype was sampled from an adult who received the MenACWY meningococcal vaccine as a control. CDR3 residues: CASSLEAGGQPQHF. The CDR3 nucleotides read TGTGCCAGCAGCTTAGAGGCGGGGGGGCAGCCCCAGCATTTT.